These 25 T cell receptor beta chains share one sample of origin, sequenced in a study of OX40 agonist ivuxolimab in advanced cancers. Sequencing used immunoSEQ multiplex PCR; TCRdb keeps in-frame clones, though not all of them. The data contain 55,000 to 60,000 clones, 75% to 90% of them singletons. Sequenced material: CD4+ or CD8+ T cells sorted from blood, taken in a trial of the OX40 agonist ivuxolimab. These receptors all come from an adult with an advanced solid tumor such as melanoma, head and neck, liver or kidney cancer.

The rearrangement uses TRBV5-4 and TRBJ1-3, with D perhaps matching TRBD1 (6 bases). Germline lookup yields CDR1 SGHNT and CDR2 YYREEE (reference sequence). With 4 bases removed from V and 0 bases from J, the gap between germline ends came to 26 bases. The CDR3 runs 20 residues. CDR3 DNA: TGTGCCAGCAGCCCGACACCGGGACACGGAAGGAGAAGCTCTGGAAACACCATATATTTT. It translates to CASSPTPGHGRRSSGNTIYF. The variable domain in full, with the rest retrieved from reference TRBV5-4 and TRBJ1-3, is ETGVTQSPTHLIKTRGQQVTLRCSSQSGHNTVSWYQQALGQGPQFIFQYYREEENGRGNFPPRFSGLQFPNYSSELNVNALELDDSALYLCASSPTPGHGRRSSGNTIYFGEGSWLTVV.

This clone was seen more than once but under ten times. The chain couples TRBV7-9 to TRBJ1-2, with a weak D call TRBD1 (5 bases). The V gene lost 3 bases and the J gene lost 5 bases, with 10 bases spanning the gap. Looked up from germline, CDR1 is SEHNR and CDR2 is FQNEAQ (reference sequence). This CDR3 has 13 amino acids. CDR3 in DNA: TGTGCCAGCAGCTTGTCGGACAATTATGGCTACACCTTC. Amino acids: CASSLSDNYGYTF.

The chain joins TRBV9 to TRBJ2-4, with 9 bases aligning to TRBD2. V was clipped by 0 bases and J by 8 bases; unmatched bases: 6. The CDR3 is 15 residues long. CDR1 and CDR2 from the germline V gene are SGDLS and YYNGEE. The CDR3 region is CASSVGTVAGDIQYF. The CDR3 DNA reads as TGTGCCAGCAGCGTAGGGACAGTAGCGGGGGACATTCAGTACTTC.

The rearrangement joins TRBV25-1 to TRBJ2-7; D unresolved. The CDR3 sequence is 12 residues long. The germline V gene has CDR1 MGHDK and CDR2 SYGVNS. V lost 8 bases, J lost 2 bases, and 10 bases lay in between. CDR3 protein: CASGLHTYEQYF. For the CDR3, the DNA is TGTGCCAGCGGTTTACACACCTACGAGCAGTACTTC.

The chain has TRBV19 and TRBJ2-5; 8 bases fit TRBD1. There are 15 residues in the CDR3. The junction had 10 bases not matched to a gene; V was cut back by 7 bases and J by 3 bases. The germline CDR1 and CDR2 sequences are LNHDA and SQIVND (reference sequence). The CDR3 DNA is TGTGCCAGTACCAAAACCGGGACAGGTGAAGAGACCCAGTACTTC. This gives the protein CASTKTGTGEETQYF.

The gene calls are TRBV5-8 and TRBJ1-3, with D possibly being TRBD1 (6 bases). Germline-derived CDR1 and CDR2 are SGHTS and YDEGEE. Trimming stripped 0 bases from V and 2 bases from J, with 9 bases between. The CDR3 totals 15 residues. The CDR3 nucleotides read TGTGCCAGCAGCTTGGGCCAGGGGCCTGGAAACACCATATATTTT. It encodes CASSLGQGPGNTIYF.

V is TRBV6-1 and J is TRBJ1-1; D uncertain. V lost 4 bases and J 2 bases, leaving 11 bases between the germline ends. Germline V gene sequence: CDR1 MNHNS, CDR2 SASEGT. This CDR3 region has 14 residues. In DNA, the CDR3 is TGTGCCAGCAGTGCCTCGGCAGAAAACACTGAAGCTTTCTTT. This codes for CASSASAENTEAFF.

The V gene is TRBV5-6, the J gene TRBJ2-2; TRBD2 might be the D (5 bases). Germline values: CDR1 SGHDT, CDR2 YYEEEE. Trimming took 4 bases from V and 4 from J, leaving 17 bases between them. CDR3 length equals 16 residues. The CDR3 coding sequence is TGTGCCAGCAGCGGAACTAGTTTCCCGACCACCGGGGAGCTGTTTTTT. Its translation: CASSGTSFPTTGELFF.

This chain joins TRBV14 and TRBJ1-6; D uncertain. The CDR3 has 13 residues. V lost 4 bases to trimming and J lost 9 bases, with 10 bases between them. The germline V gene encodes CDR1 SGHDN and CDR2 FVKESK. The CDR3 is CASSPGPTSPLHF. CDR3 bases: TGTGCCAGCAGCCCTGGACCCACTTCACCCCTCCACTTT.

CDR3: CASRRQGNEKLFF. The CDR3 DNA sequence: TGTGCCAGCAGGAGACAGGGGAATGAAAAACTGTTTTTT. The chain is built from TRBV6-5 and TRBJ1-4; TRBD1 aligns across 8 bases. The germline V gene encodes CDR1 MNHEY and CDR2 SVGAGI. This CDR3 region has 13 residues. The junction had 2 bases not matched to a gene; V was cut back by 6 bases and J by 5 bases.

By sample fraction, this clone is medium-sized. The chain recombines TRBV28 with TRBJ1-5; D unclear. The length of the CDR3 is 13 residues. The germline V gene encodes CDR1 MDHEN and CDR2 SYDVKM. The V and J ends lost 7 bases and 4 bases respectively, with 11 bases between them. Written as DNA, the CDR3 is TGTGCCAGCATGGGGAGGCTGAATCAGCCCCAGCATTTT. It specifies CASMGRLNQPQHF. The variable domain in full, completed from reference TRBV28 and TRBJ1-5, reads DVKVTQSSRYLVKRTGEKVFLECVQDMDHENMFWYRQDPGLGLRLIYFSYDVKMKEKGDIPEGYSVSREKKERFSLILESASTNQTSMYLCASMGRLNQPQHFGDGTRLSIL.

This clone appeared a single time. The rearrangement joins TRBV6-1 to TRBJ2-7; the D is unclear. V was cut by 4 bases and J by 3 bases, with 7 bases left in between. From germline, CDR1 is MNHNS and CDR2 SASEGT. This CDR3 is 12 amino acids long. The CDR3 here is CASSATGYEQYF. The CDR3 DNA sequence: TGTGCCAGCAGTGCCACTGGCTACGAGCAGTACTTC.

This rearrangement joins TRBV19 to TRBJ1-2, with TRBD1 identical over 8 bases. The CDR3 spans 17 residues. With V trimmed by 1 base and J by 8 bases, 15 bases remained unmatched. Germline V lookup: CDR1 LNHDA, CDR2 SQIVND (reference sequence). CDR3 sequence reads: CASSIAERPGGLGGYTF. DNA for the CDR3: TGTGCCAGTAGTATAGCCGAACGTCCAGGGGGCCTGGGGGGCTACACCTTC.

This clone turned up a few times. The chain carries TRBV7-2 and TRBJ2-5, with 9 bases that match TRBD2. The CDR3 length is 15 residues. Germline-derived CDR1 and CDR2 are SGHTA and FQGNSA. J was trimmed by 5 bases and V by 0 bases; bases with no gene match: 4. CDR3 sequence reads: CASSLAARGGETQYF. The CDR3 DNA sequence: TGTGCCAGCAGCTTAGCGGCGCGGGGGGGTGAGACCCAGTACTTC.

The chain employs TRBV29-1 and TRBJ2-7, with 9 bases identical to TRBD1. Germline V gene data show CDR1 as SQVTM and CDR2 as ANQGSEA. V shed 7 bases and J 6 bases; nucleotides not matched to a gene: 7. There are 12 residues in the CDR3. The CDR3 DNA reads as TGCAGCGCGGGACAGGGTAAAAGCGAGCAGTACTTC. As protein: CSAGQGKSEQYF.

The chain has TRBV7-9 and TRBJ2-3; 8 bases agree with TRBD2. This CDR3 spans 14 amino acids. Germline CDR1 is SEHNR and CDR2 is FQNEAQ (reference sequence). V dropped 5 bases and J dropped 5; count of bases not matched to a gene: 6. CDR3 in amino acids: CASSPPGGGDTQYF. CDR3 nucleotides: TGTGCCAGCAGCCCGCCCGGGGGGGGAGATACGCAGTATTTT.

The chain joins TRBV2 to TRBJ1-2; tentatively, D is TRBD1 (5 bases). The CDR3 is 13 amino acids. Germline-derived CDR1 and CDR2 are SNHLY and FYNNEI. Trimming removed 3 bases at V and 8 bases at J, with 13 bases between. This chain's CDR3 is CASSEGPSEGYTF. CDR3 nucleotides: TGTGCCAGCAGTGAGGGACCATCGGAGGGCTACACCTTC.

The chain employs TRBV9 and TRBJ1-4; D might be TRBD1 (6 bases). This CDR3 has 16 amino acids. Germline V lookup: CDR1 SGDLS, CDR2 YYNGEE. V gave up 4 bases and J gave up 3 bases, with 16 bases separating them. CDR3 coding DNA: TGTGCCAGCAGCCCAAGGGACCGACAGGCTAATGAAAAACTGTTTTTT. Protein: CASSPRDRQANEKLFF.

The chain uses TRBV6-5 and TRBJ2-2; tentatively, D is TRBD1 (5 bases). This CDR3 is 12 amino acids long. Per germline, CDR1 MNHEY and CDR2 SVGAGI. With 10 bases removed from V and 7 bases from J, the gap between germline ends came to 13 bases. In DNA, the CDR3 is TGTGCCACCAACCCAACAGGCGGGGAGCTGTTTTTT. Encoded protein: CATNPTGGELFF.

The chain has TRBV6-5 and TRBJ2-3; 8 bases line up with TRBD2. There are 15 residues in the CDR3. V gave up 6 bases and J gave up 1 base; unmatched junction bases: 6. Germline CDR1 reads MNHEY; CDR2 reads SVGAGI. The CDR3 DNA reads TGTGCCAGCAGACTGGGACTAGACCGCACAGATACGCAGTATTTT. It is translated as CASRLGLDRTDTQYF.

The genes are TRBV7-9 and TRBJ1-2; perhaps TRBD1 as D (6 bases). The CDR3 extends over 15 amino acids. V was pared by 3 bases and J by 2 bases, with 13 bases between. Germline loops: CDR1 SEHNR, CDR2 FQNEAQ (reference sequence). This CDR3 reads CASSLQTGVNYGYTF. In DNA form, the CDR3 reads TGTGCCAGCAGCTTGCAGACAGGCGTAAACTATGGCTACACCTTC.

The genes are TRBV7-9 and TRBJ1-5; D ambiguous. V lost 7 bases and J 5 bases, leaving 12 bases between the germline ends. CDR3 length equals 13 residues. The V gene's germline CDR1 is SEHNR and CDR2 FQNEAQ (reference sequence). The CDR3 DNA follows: TGTGCCAGCACGGGCCAGTCTCATCAGCCCCAGCATTTT. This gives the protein CASTGQSHQPQHF.

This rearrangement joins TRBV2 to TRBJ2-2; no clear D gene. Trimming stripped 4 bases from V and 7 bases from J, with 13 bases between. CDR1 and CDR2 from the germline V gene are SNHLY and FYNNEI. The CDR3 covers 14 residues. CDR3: CASSVVGLVGELFF. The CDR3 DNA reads TGTGCCAGCAGTGTAGTGGGGTTGGTCGGGGAGCTGTTTTTT. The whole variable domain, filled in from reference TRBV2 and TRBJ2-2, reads EPEVTQTPSHQVTQMGQEVILRCVPISNHLYFYWYRQILGQKVEFLVSFYNNEISEKSEIFDDQFSVERPDGSNFTLKIRSTKLEDSAMYFCASSVVGLVGELFFGEGSRLTVL.

CDR3 nucleotide sequence: TGTGCCAGCAGCTTAGGGGGTGAGGTTACAGATACGCAGTATTTT. Protein: CASSLGGEVTDTQYF. The rearrangement joins TRBV7-8 to TRBJ2-3; D uncertain. The CDR3 extends over 15 amino acids. Germline-derived CDR1 and CDR2 are SGHVS and FQNEAQ. V lost 1 base to trimming and J lost 3 bases, with 11 bases between them.

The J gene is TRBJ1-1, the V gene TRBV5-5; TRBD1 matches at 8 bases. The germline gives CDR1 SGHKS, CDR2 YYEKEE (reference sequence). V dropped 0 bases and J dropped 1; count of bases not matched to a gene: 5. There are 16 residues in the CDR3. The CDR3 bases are TGTGCCAGCAGCTTGGGCTCCGGGACAGGGAACACTGAAGCTTTCTTT. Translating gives CASSLGSGTGNTEAFF.